The subject of this entry is one TCR beta chain. The authors' processing: Amplification with reference gene primers provided the estimates of nucleated cell counts. Assay used: immunoSEQ multiplex PCR; TCRdb lists only in-frame clones, some missing. Clone size and V and J calls were adopted from that table, with D and trimming inferred from the DNA. This table holds 350,000 or so clones, around 87% found once. CDR1 and CDR2 from the germline V gene are MNHEY and SMNVEV (reference sequence). This CDR3 spans 13 amino acids. V lost 3 bases to trimming and J lost 4 bases, with 9 bases between them. This sample stems from a study of blood T cell repertoires in COVID-19. Study context: Collection of acute and convalescent COVID-19 samples took place in the United States, Italy and Spain. Nucleic acid was either cDNA or gDNA, and it came from T cells, B-cell-depleted T cells, or PBMCs.

Input material: peripheral blood. This receptor was taken from a man younger than 30 with active or convalescent COVID-19. V gene TRBV27 combines with J gene TRBJ2-5, with TRBD2 as a possible D gene (5 bases). CDR3 amino acids: CASSLVRGETQYF. The CDR3 bases are TGTGCCAGCAGTTTGGTCCGGGGAGAGACCCAGTACTTC.